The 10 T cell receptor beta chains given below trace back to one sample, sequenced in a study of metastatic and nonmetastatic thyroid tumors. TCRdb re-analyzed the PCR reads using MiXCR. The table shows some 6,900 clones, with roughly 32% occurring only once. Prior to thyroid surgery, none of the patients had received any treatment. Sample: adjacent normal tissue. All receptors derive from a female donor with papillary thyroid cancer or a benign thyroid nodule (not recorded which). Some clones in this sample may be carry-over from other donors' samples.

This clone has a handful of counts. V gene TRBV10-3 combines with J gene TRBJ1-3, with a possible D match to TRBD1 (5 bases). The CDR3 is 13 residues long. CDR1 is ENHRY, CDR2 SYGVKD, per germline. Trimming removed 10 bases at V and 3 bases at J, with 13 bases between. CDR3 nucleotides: TGTGCCACCACCAGGGCGATTGGAAACACCATATATTTT. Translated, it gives CATTRAIGNTIYF.

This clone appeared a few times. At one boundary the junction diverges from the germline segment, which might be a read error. The chain's CDR3 is CASSLRTGWFF. CDR3 sequence (DNA): TGTGCCAGCAGTTTGCGGACAGGGTGGTTCTTC. V is TRBV12-3 or TRBV12-4 and J is TRBJ2-4; TRBD1 agrees at 8 bases. The length of the CDR3 is 11 residues.

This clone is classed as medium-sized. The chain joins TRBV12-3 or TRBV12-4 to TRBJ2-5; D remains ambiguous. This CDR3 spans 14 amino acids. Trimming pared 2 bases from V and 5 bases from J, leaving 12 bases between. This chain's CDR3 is CASSLSLIGETQYF. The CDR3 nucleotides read TGTGCCAGCAGTTTAAGTCTTATAGGGGAGACCCAGTACTTC.

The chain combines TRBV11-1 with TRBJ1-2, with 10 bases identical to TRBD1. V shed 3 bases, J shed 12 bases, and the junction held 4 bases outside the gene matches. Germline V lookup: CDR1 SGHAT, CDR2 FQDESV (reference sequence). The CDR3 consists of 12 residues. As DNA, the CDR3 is TGTGCCAGCAGCTTCGGACAGGGGGGCCACACCTTC. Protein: CASSFGQGGHTF.

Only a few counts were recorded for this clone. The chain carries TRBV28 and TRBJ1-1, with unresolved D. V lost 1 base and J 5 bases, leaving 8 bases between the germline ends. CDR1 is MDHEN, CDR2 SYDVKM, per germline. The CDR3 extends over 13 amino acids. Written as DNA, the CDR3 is TGTGCCAGCAGTTTATACCCCGGGACTGAAGCTTTCTTT. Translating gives CASSLYPGTEAFF.

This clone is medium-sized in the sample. CDR3 DNA sequence: TGTGCCAGCAGCGTAGATGGGGACAGCCACGAGCAGTACTTC. Translated: CASSVDGDSHEQYF. The chain uses TRBV9 and TRBJ2-7; 7 nucleotides align to TRBD1. The V gene's germline CDR1 is SGDLS and CDR2 YYNGEE. The V gene end was trimmed by 0 bases and the J gene end by 5 bases; junction bases not matched to a gene: 5. The CDR3 is made up of 14 amino acids. Supplemented by reference TRBV9 and TRBJ2-7, the full variable domain reads DSGVTQTPKHLITATGQRVTLRCSPRSGDLSVYWYQQSLDQGLQFLIQYYNGEERAKGNILERFSAQQFPDLHSELNLSSLELGDSALYFCASSVDGDSHEQYFGPGTRLTVT.

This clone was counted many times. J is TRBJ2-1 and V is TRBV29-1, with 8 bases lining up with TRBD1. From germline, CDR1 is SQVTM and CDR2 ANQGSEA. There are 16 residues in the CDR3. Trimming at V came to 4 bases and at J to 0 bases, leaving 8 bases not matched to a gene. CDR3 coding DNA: TGCAGCGTTGGGACAGGGATTTTTAGCTCCTACAATGAGCAGTTCTTC. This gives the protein CSVGTGIFSSYNEQFF.

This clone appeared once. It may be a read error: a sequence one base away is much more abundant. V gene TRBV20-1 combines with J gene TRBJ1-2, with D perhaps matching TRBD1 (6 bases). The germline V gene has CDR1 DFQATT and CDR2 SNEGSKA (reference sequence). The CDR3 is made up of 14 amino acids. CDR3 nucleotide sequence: TGCAGTGCTAGAGATTGGGGGGGCAACTATTGCTACACCTTC. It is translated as CSARDWGGNYCYTF.

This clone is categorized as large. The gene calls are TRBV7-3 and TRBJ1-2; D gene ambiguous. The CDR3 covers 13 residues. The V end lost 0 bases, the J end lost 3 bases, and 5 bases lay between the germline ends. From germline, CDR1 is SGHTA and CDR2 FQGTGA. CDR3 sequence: CASSLTVDYGYTF. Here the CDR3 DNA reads TGTGCCAGCAGCTTAACGGTGGACTATGGCTACACCTTC.

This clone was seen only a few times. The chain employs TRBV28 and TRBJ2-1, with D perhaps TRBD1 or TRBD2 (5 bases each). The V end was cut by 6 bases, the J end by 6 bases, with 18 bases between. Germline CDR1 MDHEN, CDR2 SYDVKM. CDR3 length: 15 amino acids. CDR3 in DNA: TGTGCCAGCAGACCTGTGGAGAGGGGCGGCAATGAGCAGTTCTTC. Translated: CASRPVERGGNEQFF.